The rows below give T cell receptor beta chains drawn from one sample of a study of blood T cell repertoires in COVID-19. The repertoire was sequenced with immunoSEQ multiplex PCR; TCRdb's copy has only in-frame clones and lacks some. The sample holds over 30,000 clones; over 75% are singletons and the top ten take about a tenth. Material for sequencing was peripheral blood. The receptors originated from a human donor in a cohort sampled during active COVID-19. Both conserved end residues are part of each CDR3.

v_gene,j_gene,CDR3aa
TRBV5-4,TRBJ1-3,CASSLAGGAGNTIYF
TRBV30,TRBJ1-6,CAWTGNNSPLHF
TRBV6-6,TRBJ1-4,CASSPTTTNEKLFF
TRBV6-5,TRBJ2-3,CASRGPSTDTQYF
TRBV5-1,TRBJ2-1,CASSDTGGFLYEQFF
TRBV7-3,TRBJ1-1,CASSLTATEAFF
TRBV6-2/TRBV6-3,TRBJ2-5,CASSLGEGTQYF
TRBV28,TRBJ2-2,CASSFFTGAGELFF
TRBV5-6,TRBJ2-2,CASSLPGRAGELFF
TRBV15,TRBJ1-2,CATSRDRGLFYGYTF
TRBV6-5,TRBJ1-4,CASSYLLREKLFF
TRBV4-2,TRBJ2-2,CASSRRGDGTGELFF
TRBV12-3/TRBV12-4,TRBJ2-2,CASSRTNTGELFF
TRBV9,TRBJ1-1,CASSVVGQGDTEAFF
TRBV28,TRBJ1-5,CASSLGQGRQPQHF
TRBV18,TRBJ1-1,CASSPGGHGDTEAFF
TRBV11-2,TRBJ2-7,CASSATGPYEQYF
TRBV18,TRBJ1-2,CASSPAGSALYGYTF
TRBV5-1,TRBJ2-2,CASSLTGGNTGELFF
TRBV6-5,TRBJ1-2,CASTPGTQANYGYTF
TRBV11-2,TRBJ2-5,CASSNRPVAGGPQETQYF
TRBV30,TRBJ2-3,CAWSIGQRSTDTQYF
TRBV24-1,TRBJ2-3,CATSDPTSGRDTQYF
TRBV6-5,TRBJ2-2,CASTKGGLGPGELFF
TRBV24-1,TRBJ1-3,CATSADRDRVYVGNTIYF
TRBV5-8,TRBJ1-5,CASIPGVLSNQPQHF
TRBV5-1,TRBJ2-6,CASSPGARSGANVLTF
TRBV2,TRBJ2-7,CASTGLAGDFEQYF
TRBV7-6,TRBJ2-1,CASSLPGPSSYNEQFF
TRBV10-3,TRBJ2-2,CAISFKNTGELFF
TRBV4-1,TRBJ1-1,CASSQDRAGAGTEAFF
TRBV6-5,TRBJ1-6,CASRDRMGPNSPLHF
TRBV3-1/TRBV3-2,TRBJ1-1,CASSLTGQGRRLANTEAFF
TRBV11-2,TRBJ2-5,CASSSGRTVQETQYF
TRBV15,TRBJ1-4,CATSRDPGQGHEKLFF
TRBV19,TRBJ1-4,CASKTGSVEKLFF
TRBV28,TRBJ2-7,CASRPGTDYEQYF
TRBV27,TRBJ2-1,CASSGRPGGAVYNEQFF
TRBV28,TRBJ1-1,CASSLPSTGFNEAFF
TRBV7-9,TRBJ1-1,CASSLEQGARAFF
TRBV30,TRBJ2-2,CACTPGRNTGELFF
TRBV30,TRBJ1-6,CAWSVQDRGHNSPLHF
TRBV7-2,TRBJ1-1,CASSFPGFLGTEAFF
TRBV5-1,TRBJ1-2,CASSLAAGLGGYTF
TRBV27,TRBJ1-6,CASSLETGGDSPLHF
TRBV19,TRBJ2-5,CATNPGGRGETQYF
TRBV6-5,TRBJ1-5,CASSPGQGNQPQHF
TRBV7-2,TRBJ2-3,CASSQGTGYTDTQYF
TRBV4-1,TRBJ1-3,CASSFAGASGNTIYF
TRBV5-1,TRBJ2-5,CASSSGRETQYF
TRBV9,TRBJ1-3,CASSVAGNTGNTIYF
TRBV28,TRBJ1-5,CASSIRPTVNQPQHF
TRBV20-1,TRBJ2-1,CSARGQFEQFF
TRBV7-3,TRBJ1-6,CASSLAPGGSSPLHF